Sequencing of this T cell receptor beta chain was carried out in a study of response to subunit inactivated influenza vaccine. Each CDR3 protein gets one entry after TCRdb re-called the RT-PCR reads with MiXCR. This table holds 500,000 or so distinct CDR3 sequences, roughly 11% found once. V was shortened by 0 bases and J by 10 bases, with 12 bases between the two germline ends. The germline CDR1 and CDR2 sequences are MNHNS and SASEGT. This CDR3 comprises 13 residues. This receptor was obtained from a man in his forties or fifties who received an inactivated influenza vaccine. This rearrangement joins TRBV6-1 to TRBJ1-1, with D maybe TRBD1 (5 bases). Sequenced here: PBMCs from blood, sampled 35 to 45 days after vaccination. The CDR3 nucleotides are TGTGCCAGCAGTGAAGCGGGGGGAGTCGGAGCTTTCTTT. Amino acid sequence: CASSEAGGVGAFF.